This T cell receptor (beta chain) originates from a study of T cell responses to AZD1222 COVID-19 vaccine. Sequencing used immunoSEQ multiplex PCR; TCRdb keeps in-frame clones, though not all of them. The data contain 150,000 to 200,000 clones, over 85% of them seen just once; the ten biggest clones take up roughly 3.9%. The CDR3 spans 14 residues. Germline-derived CDR1 and CDR2 are SGHRS and YFSETQ. The ends were cut back, 2 bases at V and 5 bases at J, with 13 bases in the middle. The TCR sequence derives from an adult in good health. The chain has TRBV5-1 and TRBJ1-1; possible D gene TRBD1, 5 bases. The sample was peripheral blood, taken on day 0 of AZD1222 vaccination. CDR3 in amino acids: CASSFARGETEAFF. In DNA form, the CDR3 reads TGCGCCAGCAGCTTTGCACGGGGGGAAACTGAAGCTTTCTTT. The full variable domain, in which reference TRBV5-1 and TRBJ1-1 provide the parts outside the CDR3, is KAGVTQTPRYLIKTRGQQVTLSCSPISGHRSVSWYQQTPGQGLQFLFEYFSETQRNKGNFPGRFSGRQFSNSRSEMNVSTLELGDSALYLCASSFARGETEAFFGQGTRLTVV.